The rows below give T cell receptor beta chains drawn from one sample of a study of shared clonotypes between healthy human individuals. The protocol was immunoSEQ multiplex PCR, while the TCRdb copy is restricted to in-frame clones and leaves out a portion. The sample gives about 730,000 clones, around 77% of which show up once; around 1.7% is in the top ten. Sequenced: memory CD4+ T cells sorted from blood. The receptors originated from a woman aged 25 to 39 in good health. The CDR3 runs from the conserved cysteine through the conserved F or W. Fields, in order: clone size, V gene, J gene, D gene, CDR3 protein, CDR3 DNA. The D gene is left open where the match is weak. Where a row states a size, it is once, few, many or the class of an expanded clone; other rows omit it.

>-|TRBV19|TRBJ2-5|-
CASSIAGTGQETQYF
TGTGCCAGTAGTATTGCCGGGACCGGGCAAGAGACCCAGTACTTC
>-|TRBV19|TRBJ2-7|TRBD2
CASSLRTSGNDEQYF
TGTGCCAGTAGTCTTAGGACTAGCGGGAATGACGAGCAGTACTTC
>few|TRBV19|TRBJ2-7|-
CASSMGGTIYEQYF
TGTGCCAGTAGTATGGGTGGGACGATCTACGAGCAGTACTTC
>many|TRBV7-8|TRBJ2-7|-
CASSLRQGGSYEQYF
TGTGCCAGCAGCTTACGACAGGGAGGCTCCTACGAGCAGTACTTC
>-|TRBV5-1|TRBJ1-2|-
CASSGLNYGYTF
TGCGCCAGCAGTGGGCTCAACTATGGCTACACCTTC
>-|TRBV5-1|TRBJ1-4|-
CASSLGTTTNEKLFF
TGCGCCAGCAGCTTGGGGACAACAACTAATGAAAAACTGTTTTTT
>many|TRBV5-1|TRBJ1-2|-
CASSLALRGNYGYTF
TGCGCCAGCAGCTTGGCCCTGCGGGGTAACTATGGCTACACCTTC
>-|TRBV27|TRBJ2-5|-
CASSSSGISNGETQYF
TGTGCCAGCAGTTCCTCAGGGATAAGTAATGGAGAGACCCAGTACTTC
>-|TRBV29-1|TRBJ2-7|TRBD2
CSAVLAGAIEQYF
TGCAGCGCAGTGTTAGCGGGAGCTATCGAGCAGTACTTC
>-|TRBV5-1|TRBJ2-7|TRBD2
CASSPGGAEAYEQYF
TGCGCCAGCAGCCCGGGGGGGGCAGAAGCCTACGAGCAGTACTTC
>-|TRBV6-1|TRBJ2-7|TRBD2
CASSERSGSSEQYF
TGTGCCAGCAGTGAACGTAGCGGGAGTTCCGAGCAGTACTTC
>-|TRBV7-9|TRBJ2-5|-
CASSFSLGSQETQYF
TGTGCCAGCAGCTTTAGCCTGGGAAGTCAAGAGACCCAGTACTTC
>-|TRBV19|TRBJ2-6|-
CASSISHSGANVLTF
TGTGCCAGTAGTATTTCACACTCTGGGGCCAACGTCCTGACTTTC
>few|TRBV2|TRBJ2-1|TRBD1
CASSKGGANLNEQFF
TGTGCCAGCAGCAAAGGGGGCGCGAATCTCAATGAGCAGTTCTTC
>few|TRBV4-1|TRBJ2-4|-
CASSPRLTSQNIQYF
TGCGCCAGCAGCCCCCGTCTGACTAGTCAAAACATTCAGTACTTC
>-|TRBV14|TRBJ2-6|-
CASSLFQFGANVLTF
TGTGCCAGCAGCCTTTTCCAGTTCGGGGCCAACGTCCTGACTTTC
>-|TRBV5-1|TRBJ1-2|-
CASSLEPGHGYTF
TGCGCCAGCAGCTTGGAACCCGGACATGGCTACACCTTC
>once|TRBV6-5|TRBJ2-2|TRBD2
CASSSGRDGAGELFF
TGTGCCAGCAGTAGCGGGAGGGATGGGGCCGGGGAGCTGTTTTTT
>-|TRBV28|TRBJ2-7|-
CASRGGAHEQYF
TGTGCCAGCAGAGGGGGGGCCCACGAGCAGTACTTC
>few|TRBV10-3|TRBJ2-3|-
CAISAETRADTQYF
TGTGCCATCAGTGCCGAGACTAGAGCTGATACGCAGTATTTT
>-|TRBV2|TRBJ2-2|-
CASRKEEGTGELFF
TGTGCCAGCAGGAAGGAGGAGGGCACCGGGGAGCTGTTTTTT
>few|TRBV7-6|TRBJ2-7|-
CASSRGRDAYEQYF
TGTGCCAGCAGCCGCGGACGAGACGCCTACGAGCAGTACTTC
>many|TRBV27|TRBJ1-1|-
CASSSKTGLRAFF
TGTGCCAGCAGTTCGAAAACAGGGTTGCGAGCTTTCTTT
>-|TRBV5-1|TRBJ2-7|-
CASSLVPGASSYEQYF
TGCGCCAGCAGCTTGGTTCCAGGCGCAAGCTCCTACGAGCAGTACTTC
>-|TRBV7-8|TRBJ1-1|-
CASSFKDYHLNTEAFF
TGTGCCAGCAGCTTCAAGGACTATCACCTGAACACTGAAGCTTTCTTT
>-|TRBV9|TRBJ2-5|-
CASSVDPAGRSETQYF
TGTGCCAGCAGCGTAGACCCCGCCGGGAGAAGCGAGACCCAGTACTTC
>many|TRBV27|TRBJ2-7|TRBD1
CASSLDIGTGNEQYF
TGTGCCAGCAGTTTAGACATAGGGACAGGCAACGAGCAGTACTTC
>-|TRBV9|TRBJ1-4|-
CASSPRPRGNEKLFF
TGTGCCAGCAGCCCCCGTCCCAGGGGTAATGAAAAACTGTTTTTT
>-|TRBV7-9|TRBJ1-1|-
CASRSDTGSAEAFF
TGTGCCAGCAGAAGTGACACGGGTTCGGCTGAAGCTTTCTTT
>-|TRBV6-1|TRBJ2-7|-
CASSHVKGAYEQYF
TGTGCCAGCAGTCATGTGAAGGGGGCCTACGAGCAGTACTTC
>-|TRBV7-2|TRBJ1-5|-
CASSLRGQPQHF
TGTGCCAGCAGCTTACGGGGTCAGCCCCAGCATTTT
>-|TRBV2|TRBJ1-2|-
CASTQGGFNYGYTF
TGTGCCAGCACCCAAGGGGGTTTTAACTATGGCTACACCTTC
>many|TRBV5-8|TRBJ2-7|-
CASSFMWDDNSYEQYF
TGTGCCAGCAGCTTTATGTGGGACGACAACTCCTACGAGCAGTACTTC
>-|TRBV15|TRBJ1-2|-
CATSSRANKHYGYTF
TGTGCCACCAGCAGCCGAGCGAACAAACACTATGGCTACACCTTC
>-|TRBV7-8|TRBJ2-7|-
CASSLQRDSYEQYF
TGTGCCAGCAGCTTACAGAGGGATTCCTACGAGCAGTACTTC
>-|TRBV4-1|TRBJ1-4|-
CASSPGDEKLFF
TGCGCCAGCAGCCCAGGGGATGAAAAACTGTTTTTT
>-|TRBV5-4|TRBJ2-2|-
CASSKQGGTGELFF
TGTGCCAGCAGCAAGCAGGGGGGCACCGGGGAGCTGTTTTTT
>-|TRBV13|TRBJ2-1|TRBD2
CASSHYAVAGNEQFF
TGTGCCAGCAGCCACTACGCGGTAGCGGGGAATGAGCAGTTCTTC
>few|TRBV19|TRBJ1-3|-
CASTSLGRNSGNTIYF
TGTGCCAGTACCTCTCTGGGCAGAAACTCTGGAAACACCATATATTTT
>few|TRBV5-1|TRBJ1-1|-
CASRNREDTEAFF
TGCGCCAGCAGGAACAGGGAAGACACTGAAGCTTTCTTT
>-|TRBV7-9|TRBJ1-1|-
CASEGRGNTEAFF
TGTGCCAGCGAGGGGCGGGGAAACACTGAAGCTTTCTTT
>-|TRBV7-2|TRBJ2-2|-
CASSLVRNTGELFF
TGTGCCAGCAGCTTAGTCAGGAACACCGGGGAGCTGTTTTTT
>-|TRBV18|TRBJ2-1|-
CASSPDRSSYNEQFF
TGTGCCAGCTCACCAGACAGGAGCTCCTACAATGAGCAGTTCTTC
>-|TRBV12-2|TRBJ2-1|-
CASRLKVHVGLAGEVQYEQFF
TGTGCAAGTCGCTTAAAGGTACACGTCGGACTAGCGGGAGAGGTACAGTATGAGCAGTTCTTC
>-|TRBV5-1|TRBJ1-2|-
CASSLEANYGYTF
TGCGCCAGCAGCTTGGAAGCTAACTATGGCTACACCTTC
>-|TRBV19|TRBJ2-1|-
CASSIVGSGADNEQFF
TGTGCCAGTAGTATAGTAGGTAGCGGCGCCGACAATGAGCAGTTCTTC
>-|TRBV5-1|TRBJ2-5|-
CASSLDSVQETQYF
TGCGCCAGCAGCTTGGATTCCGTCCAAGAGACCCAGTACTTC
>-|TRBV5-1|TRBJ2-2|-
CASSLAGADTGELFF
TGCGCCAGCAGCTTGGCCGGGGCCGACACCGGGGAGCTGTTTTTT